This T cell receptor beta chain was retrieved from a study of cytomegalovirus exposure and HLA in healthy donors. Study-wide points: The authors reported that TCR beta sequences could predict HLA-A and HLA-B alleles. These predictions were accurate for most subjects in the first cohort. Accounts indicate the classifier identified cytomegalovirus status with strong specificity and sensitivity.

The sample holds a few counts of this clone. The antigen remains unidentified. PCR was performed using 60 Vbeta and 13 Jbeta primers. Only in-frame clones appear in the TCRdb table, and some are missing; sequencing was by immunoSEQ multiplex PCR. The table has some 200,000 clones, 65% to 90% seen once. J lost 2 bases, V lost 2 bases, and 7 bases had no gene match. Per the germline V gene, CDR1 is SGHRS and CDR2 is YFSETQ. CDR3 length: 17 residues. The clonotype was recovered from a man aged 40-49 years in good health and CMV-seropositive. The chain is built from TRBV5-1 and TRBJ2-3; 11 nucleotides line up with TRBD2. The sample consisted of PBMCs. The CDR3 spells CASSFPTTSGVTDTQYF. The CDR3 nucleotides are TGCGCCAGCAGCTTCCCCACGACTAGCGGGGTCACAGATACGCAGTATTTT.